The next 24 T cell receptor beta chains were all read from a single sample in a study of shared clonotypes between healthy human individuals. This table comes from immunoSEQ multiplex PCR, and its TCRdb copy is limited to in-frame clones, with some not included. The sample yields a few million clones, over 85% seen once. The material sequenced was naive CD4+ T cells sorted from blood. Noted subset: CD45RA+ positively selected. These TCRs come from a young man in good health.

As concerns this clone: In the same sample, other DNA sequences code for this CDR3. The chain uses TRBV5-1 and TRBJ2-1; D gene unclear. CDR3 length equals 13 residues. The germline CDR1 and CDR2 sequences are SGHRS and YFSETQ. Trimming removed 0 bases from V and 7 bases from J, with 8 bases in between. This CDR3 reads CASSLEGPNEQFF. The DNA of the CDR3 is TGCGCCAGCAGCTTGGAGGGTCCGAATGAGCAGTTCTTC.

This chain connects TRBV6-5 to TRBJ1-2; tentative D call: TRBD1 (5 bases). CDR1 and CDR2 (germline): MNHEY, SVGAGI. V lost 2 bases and J 4 bases, leaving 17 bases between the germline ends. The CDR3 loop spans 16 amino acids. CDR3 sequence: CASSYLASGRSYGYTF. The CDR3 DNA reads TGTGCCAGCAGTTACCTCGCATCGGGGCGTTCCTATGGCTACACCTTC.

This rearrangement joins TRBV6-6 to TRBJ1-1; D call uncertain. Trimming pared 2 bases from V and 6 bases from J, leaving 10 bases between. The CDR3 spans 13 residues. CDR1 is MNHNY and CDR2 is SVGAGI in the germline V gene (reference sequence). The CDR3 DNA sequence: TGTGCCAGCAGTTACGCCGAAGGAGCTGAAGCTTTCTTT. This sequence encodes CASSYAEGAEAFF.

CDR3 residues: CAISTLSGSYEQYF. CDR3 coding DNA: TGTGCCATCAGTACCTTATCCGGGTCTTACGAGCAGTACTTC. The rearrangement joins TRBV10-3 to TRBJ2-7; no clear D. This CDR3 spans 14 amino acids. The germline CDR1 and CDR2 sequences are ENHRY and SYGVKD. Trimming took off 5 bases at V and 4 bases at J, with 15 bases between the two ends.

The J gene is TRBJ2-4, the V gene TRBV27; TRBD2 might be the D (6 bases). Germline-derived CDR1 and CDR2 are MNHEY and SMNVEV (reference sequence). V dropped 7 bases and J dropped 9 bases, with 16 bases sitting between them. The CDR3 contains 13 residues. The CDR3 here is CASTRRVGTIQYF. For the CDR3, the DNA is TGTGCCAGCACCCGGAGGGTAGGGACCATTCAGTACTTC.

V usage is TRBV5-8 and J usage is TRBJ1-2; weak D call: TRBD1 (5 bases). CDR1 is SGHTS and CDR2 is YDEGEE in the germline V gene. This CDR3 has 17 residues. Trimming took off 4 bases at V and 5 bases at J, with 24 bases between the two ends. The CDR3 DNA reads TGTGCCAGCAGCCAAGATCGTCAGGGCAGGGTGCCGTATGGCTACACCTTC. Protein: CASSQDRQGRVPYGYTF.

This chain joins TRBV12-5 and TRBJ2-5, with D uncertain. Deletions cut 7 bases from V and 1 base from J, with 10 bases between. Germline-derived CDR1 and CDR2 are LGHNT and FRNRAP. The CDR3 covers 13 residues. The CDR3 is CASALQLQETQYF. CDR3 DNA sequence: TGTGCTAGTGCCCTACAACTCCAAGAGACCCAGTACTTC.

The chain carries TRBV2 and TRBJ2-7; D uncertain. The CDR3 contains 13 residues. CDR1 and CDR2 from the germline V gene are SNHLY and FYNNEI. The ends were cut back, 7 bases at V and 0 bases at J, with 10 bases in the middle. The CDR3 sequence: CASTSDGSYEQYF. Written as DNA, the CDR3 is TGTGCCAGCACCTCGGACGGCTCCTACGAGCAGTACTTC.

In its sample, this clone was seen once. A read error is possible here, since a much larger clone lies one base away. Other DNA sequences of this sample code for an identical CDR3. V is TRBV11-2 and J is TRBJ2-5; D gene unclear. Between the trimmed V and J ends, which lost 1 base and 7 bases, there was a span of 4 bases. Germline V gene lookup returns CDR1 SGHAT and CDR2 FQNNGV. This CDR3 spans 11 amino acids. The chain's CDR3 is CASSLGGTQYF. As DNA, the CDR3 is TGTGCCAGCAGCTTAGGAGGGACCCAGTACTTC.

The chain joins TRBV28 to TRBJ1-6; a possible D gene is TRBD1 (6 bases). Trimming left V 3 bases short and J 8 bases short, with 11 bases between. The CDR3 loop spans 14 amino acids. The germline V gene encodes CDR1 MDHEN and CDR2 SYDVKM. CDR3 loop: CASSFRTDHSPLHF. The CDR3 DNA is TGTGCCAGCAGTTTCCGGACAGATCATTCACCCCTCCACTTT.

The chain carries TRBV11-2 and TRBJ1-1; D is uncertain. The CDR3 spans 14 residues. Germline values: CDR1 SGHAT, CDR2 FQNNGV. Trimming shortened V by 1 base and J by 10 bases, and 16 bases separated the two germline ends. In DNA, the CDR3 is TGTGCCAGCAGCTTAGCTGAGACAACAAGCGGAGCTTTCTTT. Amino acid sequence: CASSLAETTSGAFF. The full variable domain, with the rest looked up from reference TRBV11-2 and TRBJ1-1, is EAGVAQSPRYKIIEKRQSVAFWCNPISGHATLYWYQQILGQGPKLLIQFQNNGVVDDSQLPKDRFSAERLKGVDSTLKIQPAKLEDSAVYLCASSLAETTSGAFFGQGTRLTVV.

V is TRBV10-3 and J is TRBJ2-3; 10 nucleotides agree with TRBD2. Germline V gene data show CDR1 as ENHRY and CDR2 as SYGVKD. V was clipped by 0 bases and J by 5 bases; unmatched bases: 5. CDR3 length equals 16 residues. DNA of the CDR3: TGTGCCATCAGTGAGTCGGGCCTAGCGGGAGTAGATACGCAGTATTTT. Translated, it gives CAISESGLAGVDTQYF.

The chain links TRBV10-2 to TRBJ2-5, with a possible D match to TRBD1 (6 bases). This CDR3 contains 14 residues. V dropped 4 bases and J dropped 4 bases, with 13 bases sitting between them. Germline CDR1 and CDR2: WSHSY and SAAADI. The CDR3 loop reads CASSAAGVRETQYF. For the CDR3, the DNA is TGCGCCAGCAGTGCAGCAGGGGTTAGAGAGACCCAGTACTTC.

This chain uses TRBV7-8 with TRBJ1-5, with a weak D call TRBD1 (5 bases). The CDR3 spans 16 residues. The V end lost 1 base, the J end lost 3 bases, and 13 bases lay between the germline ends. Per the germline V gene, CDR1 is SGHVS and CDR2 is FQNEAQ. Here the CDR3 DNA reads TGTGCCAGCAGCTTAGTCCTCACAGGTACCAATCAGCCCCAGCATTTT. Protein product: CASSLVLTGTNQPQHF.

This chain connects TRBV9 to TRBJ1-6; 9 nucleotides line up with TRBD1. The germline CDR1 and CDR2 sequences are SGDLS and YYNGEE. This CDR3 is 16 amino acids long. The V gene end was trimmed by 0 bases and the J gene end by 10 bases; junction bases not matched to a gene: 8. In nucleotides, the CDR3 is TGTGCCAGCAGCGTAGCTTGGGGACAGGGAGAATCACCCCTCCACTTT. Encoded protein: CASSVAWGQGESPLHF.

The chain recombines TRBV19 with TRBJ1-6, with no clear D. The V gene lost 7 bases and the J gene lost 8 bases, with 18 bases spanning the gap. CDR1 is LNHDA and CDR2 is SQIVND in the germline V gene (reference sequence). CDR3 length: 15 residues. In DNA form, the CDR3 reads TGTGCCAGTAAGGTCGGCTATCCGGCCGATTCACCCCTCCACTTT. Protein sequence: CASKVGYPADSPLHF.

The chain employs TRBV5-6 and TRBJ2-2, with 7 bases fitting TRBD1. V shed 3 bases and J 4 bases; nucleotides not matched to a gene: 6. The CDR3 sequence is 15 residues long. Germline CDR1 SGHDT, CDR2 YYEEEE. The CDR3 nucleotides are TGTGCCAGCAGCTCGGGACAGCTAATCACCGGGGAGCTGTTTTTT. Residues: CASSSGQLITGELFF.

The chain links TRBV30 to TRBJ1-5; D gene unclear. Germline CDR1 and CDR2: GTSNPN and SVGIG (reference sequence). This CDR3 region has 15 residues. V dropped 3 bases and J dropped 7 bases, with 19 bases sitting between them. CDR3 sequence: CAWSTRPTGGQPQHF. CDR3 DNA: TGTGCCTGGAGCACGAGACCAACTGGCGGCCAGCCCCAGCATTTT.

The rearrangement joins TRBV19 to TRBJ1-2; 7 bases map to TRBD1. The V gene end was trimmed by 9 bases and the J gene end by 4 bases; junction bases not matched to a gene: 11. This CDR3 has 14 amino acids. Germline loops: CDR1 LNHDA, CDR2 SQIVND (reference sequence). CDR3 in amino acids: CASTRQGGGYGYTF. The DNA for the CDR3 is TGTGCCAGCACGAGACAGGGAGGCGGCTATGGCTACACCTTC.

With regard to this clone: Other DNA sequences in the sample encode the same CDR3. The rearrangement links TRBV29-1 to TRBJ2-3, with a tentative D call TRBD2 (6 bases). V was clipped by 7 bases and J by 2 bases, with 13 bases between them. This CDR3 has 13 residues. Germline values: CDR1 SQVTM, CDR2 ANQGSEA. The CDR3 DNA reads as TGCAGCGGACTCCGGGACTCCACAGATACGCAGTATTTT. It translates to CSGLRDSTDTQYF.

This chain links TRBV7-9 with TRBJ2-7; D not resolved. The CDR3 sequence is 14 residues long. Germline loops: CDR1 SEHNR, CDR2 FQNEAQ (reference sequence). V was clipped by 5 bases and J by 4 bases, with 15 bases between them. CDR3 nucleotide sequence: TGTGCCAGCAGCCCCAGCCCCGACGGATACGAGCAGTACTTC. It codes for CASSPSPDGYEQYF.

The V and J genes are TRBV4-1 and TRBJ2-3, with TRBD1 matching 7 bases. V dropped 4 bases and J dropped 1; count of bases not matched to a gene: 8. This CDR3 has 16 residues. Germline-derived CDR1 and CDR2 are MGHRA and YSYEKL. Here the CDR3 DNA reads TGCGCCAGCAGCCCTAGGGAAGGGGGCGGCACAGATACGCAGTATTTT. Its translation is CASSPREGGGTDTQYF.

The rearrangement joins TRBV7-9 to TRBJ2-2; the D gene is possibly TRBD2 (5 bases). Germline assignment: CDR1 SEHNR and CDR2 FQNEAQ (reference sequence). The CDR3 totals 19 residues. V was clipped by 3 bases and J by 3 bases, with 23 bases between them. For the CDR3, the DNA is TGTGCCAGCAGCTTTCCACTAAAGCGGACTGTTGAGGACACCGGGGAGCTGTTTTTT. Translation: CASSFPLKRTVEDTGELFF.

Concerning this clone: Other DNA sequences from this sample encode an identical CDR3 as well. The rearrangement joins TRBV6-5 to TRBJ2-5; weak D call: TRBD1 (6 bases). V lost 5 bases, J lost 5 bases, and 6 bases lay in between. The germline gives CDR1 MNHEY, CDR2 SVGAGI. The CDR3 sequence is 11 residues long. CDR3 DNA sequence: TGTGCCAGCAGTCAGGGGGAGACCCAGTACTTC. Its protein is CASSQGETQYF.